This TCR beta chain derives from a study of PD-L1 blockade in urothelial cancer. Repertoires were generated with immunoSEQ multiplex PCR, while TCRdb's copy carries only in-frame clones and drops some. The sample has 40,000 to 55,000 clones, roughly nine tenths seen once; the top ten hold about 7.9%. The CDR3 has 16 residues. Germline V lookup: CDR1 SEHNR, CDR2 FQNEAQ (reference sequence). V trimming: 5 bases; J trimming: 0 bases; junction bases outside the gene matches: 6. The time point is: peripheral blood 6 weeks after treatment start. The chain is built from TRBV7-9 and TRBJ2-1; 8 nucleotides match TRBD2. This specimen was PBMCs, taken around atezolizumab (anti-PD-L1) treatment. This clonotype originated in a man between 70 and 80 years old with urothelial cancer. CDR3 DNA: TGTGCCAGCAGCGGCCCAAGCGGGAGCTCCTACAATGAGCAGTTCTTC. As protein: CASSGPSGSSYNEQFF.